The 3 T cell receptor beta chains in this list originate from one sample, sequenced in a study of Graves' ophthalmopathy and Graves' hyperthyroidism. The authors amplified TCR beta CDR3 regions, and they did so from RNA transcripts for repertoire sequencing. Second-round multiplex PCR came after a first-round RT-PCR that employed HTBI primers. A single record per CDR3 protein comes from TCRdb applying MiXCR to the multiplex PCR reads. This table holds 450,000 to 600,000 distinct CDR3 sequences, approximately 35% found once. The sample was peripheral blood or thyroid tissue (not recorded which). All receptors derive from an adult man with Graves' hyperthyroidism.

This clonotype was recorded many times. The rearrangement uses TRBV12-3 or TRBV12-4 and TRBJ2-5, with 7 bases identical to TRBD1. With 5 bases clipped from V and 5 bases from J, the junction kept 11 bases outside the gene matches. This CDR3 has 15 amino acids. CDR3 residues: CASSHTGAPEETQYF. In nucleotides, the CDR3 is TGTGCCAGCAGTCATACAGGGGCCCCTGAGGAGACCCAGTACTTC.

There are many counts of this clonotype. J is TRBJ2-5 and V is TRBV11-1; D not resolved. V lost 5 bases and J lost 4, with 17 bases in between. Germline loops: CDR1 SGHAT, CDR2 FQDESV (reference sequence). This CDR3 is built from 15 residues. The CDR3 coding sequence is TGTGCCAGCAGCCCAAGACCCACACCGGGAGAGACCCAGTACTTC. It encodes CASSPRPTPGETQYF.

The V gene is TRBV7-6, the J gene TRBJ2-7; the match to TRBD1 covers 10 bases. Germline V gene lookup returns CDR1 SGHVS and CDR2 FNYEAQ. The CDR3 runs 16 residues. V lost 4 bases to trimming and J lost 6 bases; unmatched junction nucleotides: 12. The CDR3 sequence: CASSYGTGVPGGEQYF. The CDR3 coding sequence is TGTGCCAGCAGCTACGGGACAGGGGTGCCGGGCGGCGAGCAGTACTTC.